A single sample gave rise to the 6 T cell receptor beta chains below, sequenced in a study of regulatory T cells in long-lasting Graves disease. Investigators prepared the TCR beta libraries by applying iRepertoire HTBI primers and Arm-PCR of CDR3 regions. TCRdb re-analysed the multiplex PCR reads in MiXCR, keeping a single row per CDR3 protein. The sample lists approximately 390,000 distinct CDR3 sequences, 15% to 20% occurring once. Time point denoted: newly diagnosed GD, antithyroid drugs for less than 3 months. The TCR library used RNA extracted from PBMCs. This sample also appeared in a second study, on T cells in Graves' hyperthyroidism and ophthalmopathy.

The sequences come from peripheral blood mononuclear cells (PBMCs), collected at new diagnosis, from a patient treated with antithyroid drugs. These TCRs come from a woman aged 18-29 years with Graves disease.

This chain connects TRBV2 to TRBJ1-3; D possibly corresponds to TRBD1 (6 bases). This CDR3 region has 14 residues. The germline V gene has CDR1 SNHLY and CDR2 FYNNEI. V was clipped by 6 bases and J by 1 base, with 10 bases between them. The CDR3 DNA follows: TGTGCCAGCAGAATAGACAGGTCTGGAAACACCATATATTTT. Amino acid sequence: CASRIDRSGNTIYF.

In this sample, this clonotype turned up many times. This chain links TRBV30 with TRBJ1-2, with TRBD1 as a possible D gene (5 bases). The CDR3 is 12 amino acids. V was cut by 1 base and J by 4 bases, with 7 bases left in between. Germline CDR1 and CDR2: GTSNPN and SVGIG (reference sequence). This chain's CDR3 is CAWSGGTYGYTF. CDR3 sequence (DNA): TGTGCCTGGAGTGGGGGGACCTATGGCTACACCTTC.

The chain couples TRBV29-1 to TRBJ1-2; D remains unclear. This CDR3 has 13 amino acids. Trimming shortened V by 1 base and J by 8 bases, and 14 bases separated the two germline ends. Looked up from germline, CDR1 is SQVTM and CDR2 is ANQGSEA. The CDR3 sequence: CSVEGTPNGGYTF. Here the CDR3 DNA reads TGCAGCGTTGAAGGGACGCCTAATGGAGGCTACACCTTC.

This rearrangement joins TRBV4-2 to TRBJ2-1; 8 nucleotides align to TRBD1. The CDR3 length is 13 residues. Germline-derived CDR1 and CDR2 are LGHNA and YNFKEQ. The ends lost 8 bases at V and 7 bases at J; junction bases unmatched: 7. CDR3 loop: CASLDRQGNEQFF. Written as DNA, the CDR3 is TGTGCCAGCCTAGATCGACAGGGGAATGAGCAGTTCTTC.

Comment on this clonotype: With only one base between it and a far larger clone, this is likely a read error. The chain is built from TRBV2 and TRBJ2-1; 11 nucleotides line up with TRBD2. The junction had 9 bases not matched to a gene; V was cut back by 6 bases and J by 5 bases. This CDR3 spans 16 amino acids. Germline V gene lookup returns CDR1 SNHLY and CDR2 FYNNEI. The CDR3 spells CASSYILAGVNNEQFF. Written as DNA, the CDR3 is TGTGCCAGCAGCTACATACTAGCGGGAGTAAACAATGAGCAGTTCTTC.

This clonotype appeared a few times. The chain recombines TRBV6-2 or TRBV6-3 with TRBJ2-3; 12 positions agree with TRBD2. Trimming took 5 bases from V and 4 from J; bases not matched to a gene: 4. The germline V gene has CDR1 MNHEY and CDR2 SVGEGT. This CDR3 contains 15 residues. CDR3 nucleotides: TGTGCCAGCAGTGAATCTAGCGGGGGGGCAGATACGCAGTATTTT. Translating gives CASSESSGGADTQYF.